The clone carrying this T cell receptor (beta chain) was seen a few times. Its antigen is unidentified. The data are from a study of molecular identifiers for immune sequencing clone quantification. Study details: Five aliquots were made in replicates from the RNA of roughly 20,000 or 100,000 naive CD8 cells, and four were sequenced. General study points: Spike-in Jurkat TCR RNA from a single cell reportedly registered among 900,000 to 1,000,000 naive cells. Clones above 20 RNA copies contained over 97% of effector molecules and under 1% of naive molecules.

Naive CD8 T cells were sorted, and the gate applied was CD8+CD4-CCR7+CD45RA+. From the PCR reads, TCRdb called clonotypes with MiXCR, one entry per CDR3 protein. The repertoire includes just under 20,000 distinct CDR3 sequences, 20% to 25% of them detected once, and approximately 6.4% sits in the top ten. This CDR3 is built from 14 residues. Trimming removed 6 bases at V and 4 bases at J, with 16 bases between. Germline values: CDR1 LNHDA, CDR2 SQIVND (reference sequence). Sequencing was carried out using naive CD8+ T cells from blood, with Jurkat cell RNA spiked in. Regarding subset: FACS-sorted CD8+CD4-CCR7+CD45RA+ naive T cells. V usage is TRBV19 and J usage is TRBJ2-7; maybe TRBD2 (6 bases). The TCR was taken from a human donor in good health. Some libraries in this study had Jurkat cell RNA spiked in. The CDR3 DNA sequence: TGTGCCAGTAGCAACGCGGGACCAGGATACGAGCAGTACTTC. It codes for CASSNAGPGYEQYF.